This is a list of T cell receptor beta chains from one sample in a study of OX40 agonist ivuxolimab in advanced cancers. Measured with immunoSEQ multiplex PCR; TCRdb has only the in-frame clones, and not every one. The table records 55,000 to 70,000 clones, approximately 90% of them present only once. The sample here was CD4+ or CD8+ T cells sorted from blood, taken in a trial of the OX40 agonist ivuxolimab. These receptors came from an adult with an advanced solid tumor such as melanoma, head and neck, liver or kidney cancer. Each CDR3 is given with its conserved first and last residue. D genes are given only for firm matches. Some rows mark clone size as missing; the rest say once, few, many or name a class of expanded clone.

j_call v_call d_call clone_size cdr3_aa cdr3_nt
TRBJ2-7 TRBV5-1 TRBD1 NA CASSGDRGVYEQYF TGCGCCAGCAGCGGGGACAGGGGAGTCTACGAGCAGTACTTC
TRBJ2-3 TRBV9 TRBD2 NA CASSVVASGGATDTQYF TGTGCCAGCAGCGTAGTGGCTAGCGGGGGGGCCACAGATACGCAGTATTTT
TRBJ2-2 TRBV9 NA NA CASSVDPSGAGELFF TGTGCCAGCAGCGTCGACCCCAGTGGAGCCGGGGAGCTGTTTTTT
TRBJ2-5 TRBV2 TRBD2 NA CASSRTSGGGNF TGTGCCAGCAGTCGGACTAGCGGGGGGGGTAACTTC
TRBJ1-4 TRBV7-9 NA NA CASSFGALDEKLFF TGTGCCAGCAGCTTTGGAGCCCTTGACGAAAAACTGTTTTTT
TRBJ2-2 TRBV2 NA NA CASSGGRANTGELFF TGTGCCAGCAGTGGAGGCAGAGCGAACACCGGGGAGCTGTTTTTT
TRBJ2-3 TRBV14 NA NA CASTLLGSTDTQYF TGTGCCAGCACCCTCCTAGGCAGCACAGATACGCAGTATTTT
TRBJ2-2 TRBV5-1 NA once CASSQGLLNTGELFF TGCGCCAGCAGCCAGGGACTCCTAAACACCGGGGAGCTGTTTTTT
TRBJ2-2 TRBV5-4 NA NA CASSFGGTGELFF TGTGCCAGCAGCTTCGGGGGCACCGGGGAGCTGTTTTTT
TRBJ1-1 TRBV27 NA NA CASSPLARGNTEAFF TGTGCCAGCAGTCCACTTGCTAGGGGCAACACTGAAGCTTTCTTT
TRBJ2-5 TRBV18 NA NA CASSPSTGPQETQYF TGTGCCAGCTCACCATCAACAGGGCCCCAAGAGACCCAGTACTTC
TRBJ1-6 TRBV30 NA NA CAWKRGEHNSPLHF TGTGCCTGGAAGCGGGGGGAACATAATTCACCCCTCCACTTT
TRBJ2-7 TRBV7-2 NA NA CASSSGFARTVSGEQYF TGTGCCAGCAGCTCCGGTTTTGCACGGACCGTATCGGGGGAGCAGTACTTC
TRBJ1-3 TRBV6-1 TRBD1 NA CASRPGQGPGNTIYF TGTGCCAGCAGGCCGGGACAGGGTCCTGGAAACACCATATATTTT
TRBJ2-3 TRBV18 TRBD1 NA CASSPNRGQGMSDTQYF TGTGCCAGCTCACCAAATAGGGGACAGGGGATGTCAGATACGCAGTATTTT
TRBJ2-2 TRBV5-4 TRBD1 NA CASSSQLGTGTGELFF TGTGCCAGCAGCTCCCAGCTCGGGACAGGGACTGGGGAGCTGTTTTTT
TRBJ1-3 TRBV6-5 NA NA CASSYSGGHSNTIYF TGTGCCAGCAGTTACTCGGGGGGACATTCAAACACCATATATTTT
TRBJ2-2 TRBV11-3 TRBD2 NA CASSSYGTSGNTGELFF TGTGCCAGCAGCTCCTACGGGACTAGCGGTAACACCGGGGAGCTGTTTTTT
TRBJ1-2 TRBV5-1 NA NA CASIWALFQNNYGYTF TGCGCCAGCATCTGGGCTCTCTTTCAGAATAACTATGGCTACACCTTC
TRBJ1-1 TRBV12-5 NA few CASGYSGSGQGLGLNTEAFF TGTGCTAGTGGATACTCCGGTAGTGGGCAGGGTTTGGGATTGAACACTGAAGCTTTCTTT
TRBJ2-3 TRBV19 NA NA CASSSLSWGRGTQYF TGTGCCAGTAGTTCCCTGAGTTGGGGAAGGGGTACGCAGTATTTT
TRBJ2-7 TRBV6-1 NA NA CASSESGPYEQYF TGTGCCAGCAGTGAGTCCGGACCCTACGAGCAGTACTTC
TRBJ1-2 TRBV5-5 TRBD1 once CASSFIGQEYGYTF TGTGCCAGCAGCTTCATTGGACAGGAGTATGGCTACACCTTC
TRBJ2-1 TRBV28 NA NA CASSGQGTTTYNEQFF TGTGCCAGCAGTGGGCAAGGGACCACTACCTACAATGAGCAGTTCTTC
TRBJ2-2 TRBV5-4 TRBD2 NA CASSTKRENTGELFF TGTGCCAGCAGCACCAAGCGGGAGAACACCGGGGAGCTGTTTTTT
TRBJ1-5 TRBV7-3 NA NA CASSSSWGQPQHF TGTGCCAGCAGCTCCTCTTGGGGTCAGCCCCAGCATTTT
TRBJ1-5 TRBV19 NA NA CASSSWRSDRNSNQPQHF TGTGCCAGTAGTTCTTGGCGATCGGACAGAAATAGCAATCAGCCCCAGCATTTT
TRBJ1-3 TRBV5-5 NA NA CASSLSPAGRGSGNTIYF TGTGCCAGCAGCTTGTCCCCCGCAGGGAGGGGATCTGGAAACACCATATATTTT
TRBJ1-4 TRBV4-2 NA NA CASSQDPGPNEKLFF TGTGCCAGCAGCCAAGATCCAGGCCCGAATGAAAAACTGTTTTTT
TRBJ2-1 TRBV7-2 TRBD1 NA CASSLTRDRGNEQFF TGTGCCAGCAGCTTAACCCGGGACAGGGGCAATGAGCAGTTCTTC
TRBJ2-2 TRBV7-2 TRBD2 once CASSAPGLAGPTGELFF TGTGCCAGCAGCGCTCCCGGACTAGCGGGGCCTACCGGGGAGCTGTTTTTT
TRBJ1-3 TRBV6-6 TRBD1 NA CASRTGGSGNTIYF TGTGCCAGCAGGACAGGGGGCTCTGGAAACACCATATATTTT
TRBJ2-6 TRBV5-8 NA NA CASSFPAGLSSGANVLTF TGTGCCAGCAGCTTCCCCGCAGGGCTTAGCTCTGGGGCCAACGTCCTGACTTTC
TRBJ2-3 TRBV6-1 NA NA CASSALLSTDTQYF TGTGCCAGCAGTGCACTACTAAGCACAGATACGCAGTATTTT
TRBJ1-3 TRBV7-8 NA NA CASSFGGESSGNTIYF TGTGCCAGCAGTTTTGGGGGGGAAAGCTCTGGAAACACCATATATTTT
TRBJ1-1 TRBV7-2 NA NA CASKGDGPEAFF TGTGCCAGCAAGGGGGACGGCCCTGAAGCTTTCTTT
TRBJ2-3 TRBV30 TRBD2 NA CAWSAGTKDTQYF TGTGCCTGGAGTGCCGGGACTAAAGATACGCAGTATTTT
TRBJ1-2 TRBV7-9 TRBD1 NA CASSLFGRGQANYGYTF TGTGCCAGCAGCTTATTTGGCAGGGGGCAAGCTAACTATGGCTACACCTTC
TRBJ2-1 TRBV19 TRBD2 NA CASRGSGGSGNEQFF TGTGCCAGTAGGGGGAGTGGCGGGAGCGGCAATGAGCAGTTCTTC
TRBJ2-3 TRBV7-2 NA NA CASSAGITTGTQYF TGTGCCAGCAGCGCAGGGATAACCACGGGTACGCAGTATTTT
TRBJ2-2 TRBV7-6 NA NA CASSLPPGEVAGELFF TGTGCCAGCAGCTTACCCCCAGGGGAGGTAGCCGGGGAGCTGTTTTTT
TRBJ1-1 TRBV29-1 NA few CSVEGVGTNTEAFF TGCAGCGTTGAAGGGGTAGGGACCAACACTGAAGCTTTCTTT
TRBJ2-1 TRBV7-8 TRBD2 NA CASSLGGLAVTYNEQFF TGTGCCAGCAGCTTAGGGGGACTAGCGGTTACCTACAATGAGCAGTTCTTC
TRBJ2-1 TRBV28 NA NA CASISGASSYNEQFF TGTGCCAGCATATCGGGAGCTAGCTCCTACAATGAGCAGTTCTTC
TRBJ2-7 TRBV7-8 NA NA CASSLPQGPYEQYF TGTGCCAGCAGCTTGCCACAGGGACCCTACGAGCAGTACTTC
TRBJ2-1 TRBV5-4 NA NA CASSLEGNEQFF TGTGCCAGCAGCTTGGAAGGAAATGAGCAGTTCTTC
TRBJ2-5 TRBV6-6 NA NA CASSYPQASPETQYF TGTGCCAGCAGTTACCCGCAGGCCTCCCCGGAGACCCAGTACTTC
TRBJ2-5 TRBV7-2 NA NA CASSLGLDETQYF TGTGCCAGCAGCTTAGGGCTGGATGAGACCCAGTACTTC
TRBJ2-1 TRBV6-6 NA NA CASSLPTSNEQFF TGTGCCAGCAGTCTCCCGACTAGCAATGAGCAGTTCTTC
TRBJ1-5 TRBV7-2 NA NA CASSLSGGYSNQPQHF TGTGCCAGCAGCTTGAGTGGGGGGTATAGCAATCAGCCCCAGCATTTT
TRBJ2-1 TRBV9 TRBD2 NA CASSPHSGTSGRGIEQFF TGTGCCAGCAGCCCTCACTCCGGGACTAGCGGGAGGGGAATTGAGCAGTTCTTC